The next 25 T cell receptor beta chains were all read from a single sample in a study of a mutant IDH1 vaccine in newly diagnosed glioma. Clones were read by immunoSEQ multiplex PCR, and TCRdb kept only the in-frame ones, dropping some. The table has around 78,000 clones, 91% seen once. Sample time point: week 5, during vaccination. Vaccination comprised doses that each held 300 ug of mutant IDH1 20-mer peptide, plus topical imiquimod. These TCRs' antigens remain unknown. The specimen was PBMCs, collected from a glioma patient whose treatment included an IDH1 peptide vaccine. These receptors were obtained from a woman aged 45 to 65 with glioma.

This chain uses TRBV29-1 with TRBJ2-3; TRBD2 matches at 12 bases. The germline V gene has CDR1 SQVTM and CDR2 ANQGSEA. The V and J ends lost 7 bases and 2 bases, in that order; junction bases with no gene match: 13. This CDR3 has 17 amino acids. The DNA of the CDR3 is TGCAGCGGATTGGTAGGGTGGACTAGCGGGATCACAGATACGCAGTATTTT. Protein: CSGLVGWTSGITDTQYF.

This clone was seen once. The chain is built from TRBV28 and TRBJ1-2; unclear D gene. Trimming removed 7 bases from V and 4 bases from J, with 13 bases in between. There are 13 residues in the CDR3. The V gene's germline CDR1 is MDHEN and CDR2 SYDVKM. The CDR3 region is CASITGSSYGYTF. The CDR3 DNA is TGTGCCAGCATTACCGGGAGTAGCTATGGCTACACCTTC.

This clone is a singleton in its sample. V is TRBV10-2 and J is TRBJ2-5; D is perhaps TRBD2 (6 bases). CDR3 length: 13 residues. The V end lost 6 bases, the J end lost 1 base, and 9 bases lay between the germline ends. CDR1 is WSHSY and CDR2 is SAAADI in the germline V gene. The CDR3: CASSPGLQETQYF. As DNA, the CDR3 is TGCGCCAGCAGCCCGGGACTCCAAGAGACCCAGTACTTC.

This chain connects TRBV10-2 to TRBJ2-2; possibly TRBD2 for D (5 bases). The CDR3 is 15 residues long. Looked up from germline, CDR1 is WSHSY and CDR2 is SAAADI. The ends were cut back, 3 bases at V and 6 bases at J, with 14 bases in the middle. For the CDR3, the DNA is TGCGCCAGCAGTGATTGGGAGTTCGGGCCCGGGGAGCTGTTTTTT. Residues: CASSDWEFGPGELFF.

The chain has TRBV11-2 and TRBJ1-2, with a tentative D call TRBD1 (5 bases). The V gene lost 0 bases and the J gene lost 7 bases, with 9 bases spanning the gap. Per germline, CDR1 SGHAT and CDR2 FQNNGV. There are 13 residues in the CDR3. CDR3: CASSLEGGGGYTF. As DNA, the CDR3 is TGTGCCAGCAGCTTAGAGGGCGGGGGTGGCTACACCTTC.

The chain recombines TRBV28 with TRBJ2-7; D unresolved. This CDR3 region has 11 residues. The V and J ends lost 5 bases and 3 bases respectively, with 5 bases between them. Germline V gene lookup returns CDR1 MDHEN and CDR2 SYDVKM. The chain's CDR3 is CASSRRYEQYF. The CDR3 coding sequence is TGTGCCAGCAGTCGCCGCTACGAGCAGTACTTC.

The V call is TRBV18, the J call TRBJ2-6, with D unclear. CDR3 size: 12 residues. The germline V and J ends were trimmed by 3 bases and 4 bases, with 1 base remaining between them. Germline lookup yields CDR1 KGHSH and CDR2 LQKENI. The CDR3 spells CASSPGANVLTF. CDR3 nucleotides: TGTGCCAGCTCACCCGGGGCCAACGTCCTGACTTTC.

The chain couples TRBV6-4 to TRBJ1-1; 9 nucleotides line up with TRBD1. With V trimmed by 7 bases and J by 6 bases, 9 bases remained unmatched. There are 14 residues in the CDR3. Germline V CDR1 and CDR2: MRHNA, SNTAGT. The CDR3 sequence: CASKETGGASEAFF. CDR3 bases: TGTGCCAGCAAAGAGACAGGGGGAGCCTCTGAAGCTTTCTTT.

A note on this clone: Other DNA variants within this sample encode the same CDR3. V gene TRBV5-1 combines with J gene TRBJ1-4; D possibly corresponds to TRBD1 (5 bases). Trimming left V 0 bases short and J 4 bases short, with 7 bases between. The CDR3 is 14 amino acids. Germline loops: CDR1 SGHRS, CDR2 YFSETQ. As DNA, the CDR3 is TGCGCCAGCAGCTTGGGGCAGGGTAATGAAAAACTGTTTTTT. This sequence encodes CASSLGQGNEKLFF. Combining the CDR3 with reference TRBV5-1 and TRBJ1-4 gives the whole variable domain KAGVTQTPRYLIKTRGQQVTLSCSPISGHRSVSWYQQTPGQGLQFLFEYFSETQRNKGNFPGRFSGRQFSNSRSEMNVSTLELGDSALYLCASSLGQGNEKLFFGSGTQLSVL.

This clone was counted a few times. This sequence joins TRBV27 and TRBJ1-5; a possible D gene is TRBD1 (6 bases). Deletions cut 3 bases from V and 9 bases from J, with 18 bases between. The CDR3 spans 15 residues. Germline assignment: CDR1 MNHEY and CDR2 SMNVEV (reference sequence). CDR3 sequence reads: CASSFVPGGEGPQHF. Here the CDR3 DNA reads TGTGCCAGCAGTTTTGTTCCGGGGGGCGAGGGGCCCCAGCATTTT.

The CDR3 DNA sequence: TGTGCCAGCAGCGGGAGGACAGGGAACTACAATGAGCAGTTCTTC. This translates into CASSGRTGNYNEQFF. The chain links TRBV7-8 to TRBJ2-1, with TRBD1 matching over 8 bases. Germline loops: CDR1 SGHVS, CDR2 FQNEAQ. V trimming: 5 bases; J trimming: 3 bases; junction bases outside the gene matches: 6. The CDR3 totals 15 residues. Full variable domain (remainder filled in from reference TRBV7-8 and TRBJ2-1): GAGVSQSPRYKVAKRGQDVALRCDPISGHVSLFWYQQALGQGPEFLTYFQNEAQLDKSGLPSDRFFAERPEGSVSTLKIQRTQQEDSAVYLCASSGRTGNYNEQFFGPGTRLTVL.

The genes are TRBV5-1 and TRBJ1-6, with TRBD1 matching over 7 bases. Germline CDR1 is SGHRS and CDR2 is YFSETQ. The CDR3 has 16 amino acids. V lost 4 bases to trimming and J lost 0 bases; unmatched junction nucleotides: 4. CDR3 bases: TGCGCCAGCAGCCCGACAGGGAGCTCCTATAATTCACCCCTCCACTTT. Translating it yields CASSPTGSSYNSPLHF.

The J gene is TRBJ2-3, the V gene TRBV9, with 13 positions matching TRBD2. The CDR3 is 16 amino acids. The V gene's germline CDR1 is SGDLS and CDR2 YYNGEE. The trim removed 4 bases at V and 6 bases at J, leaving 8 bases unmatched. This CDR3 reads CASSSGLAGVTDTQYF. In DNA, the CDR3 is TGTGCCAGCAGCTCCGGACTAGCGGGAGTAACCGATACGCAGTATTTT.

CDR3 sequence reads: CASSHAGQGDEQYF. In DNA form, the CDR3 reads TGCGCCAGCAGCCATGCGGGACAGGGGGACGAGCAGTACTTC. The chain carries TRBV4-1 and TRBJ2-5; 11 bases align to TRBD1. The DNA end is a closer match to TRBJ2-7, so the J assignment may be wrong. This CDR3 is built from 14 residues. Germline V gene data show CDR1 as MGHRA and CDR2 as YSYEKL.

This chain joins TRBV19 and TRBJ1-4; D remains ambiguous. The CDR3 is made up of 14 amino acids. CDR1 and CDR2 (germline): LNHDA, SQIVND (reference sequence). The V end was cut by 6 bases, the J end by 7 bases, with 15 bases between. CDR3 DNA sequence: TGTGCCAGTAGAGGACTGGCGACTGGTGAAAAACTGTTTTTT. Amino acids: CASRGLATGEKLFF.

The chain recombines TRBV28 with TRBJ1-1; D might be TRBD1 (5 bases). This CDR3 is built from 16 residues. CDR1 MDHEN and CDR2 SYDVKM come from the germline V gene. The V and J ends lost 3 bases and 0 bases respectively, with 14 bases between them. The CDR3 region has the DNA TGTGCCAGCAGTTTTGACCACGGGGGACTGAACACTGAAGCTTTCTTT. This translates into CASSFDHGGLNTEAFF. Drawing the rest from reference TRBV28 and TRBJ1-1, the complete variable domain is DVKVTQSSRYLVKRTGEKVFLECVQDMDHENMFWYRQDPGLGLRLIYFSYDVKMKEKGDIPEGYSVSREKKERFSLILESASTNQTSMYLCASSFDHGGLNTEAFFGQGTRLTVV.

This chain uses TRBV30 with TRBJ2-7; D remains unclear. The CDR3 runs 13 residues. Trimming stripped 2 bases from V and 4 bases from J, with 12 bases between. In germline, CDR1 is GTSNPN, CDR2 SVGIG (reference sequence). In DNA, the CDR3 is TGTGCCTGGAGTCCCCCCCCTCTTTACGAGCAGTACTTC. This translates into CAWSPPPLYEQYF.

This chain uses TRBV28 with TRBJ1-2, with no clear D. The CDR3 extends over 14 amino acids. Germline CDR1 MDHEN, CDR2 SYDVKM. V gave up 4 bases and J gave up 4 bases, with 13 bases separating them. CDR3: CASSWVRQIYGYTF. The CDR3 DNA reads as TGTGCCAGCAGTTGGGTGAGGCAGATCTATGGCTACACCTTC.

Written as DNA, the CDR3 is TGTGCCAGCAGTTACTCGGGGGACGACTATGGCTACACCTTC. Translated: CASSYSGDDYGYTF. The V call is TRBV6-5, the J call TRBJ1-2, with a tentative D call TRBD1 (5 bases). The V gene's germline CDR1 is MNHEY and CDR2 SVGAGI. Trimming stripped 0 bases from V and 3 bases from J, with 8 bases between. CDR3 length: 14 amino acids.

The chain has TRBV7-9 and TRBJ2-1; 11 nucleotides align to TRBD2. The CDR3 has 13 residues. Per germline, CDR1 SEHNR and CDR2 FQNEAQ (reference sequence). Trimming took 11 bases from V and 0 from J; bases not matched to a gene: 0. CDR3 residues: CAGLAGSYNEQFF. For the CDR3, the DNA is TGTGCCGGACTAGCGGGCTCCTACAATGAGCAGTTCTTC.

This chain uses TRBV2 with TRBJ2-4, with D possibly TRBD2 on 6 matching bases. The V gene lost 9 bases and the J gene lost 8 bases, with 14 bases spanning the gap. Per germline, CDR1 SNHLY and CDR2 FYNNEI. This CDR3 is 12 amino acids long. The CDR3 DNA sequence: TGTGCCAGGTCCGCCGGGGGATACATTCAGTACTTC. Amino acid sequence: CARSAGGYIQYF.

CDR3 residues: CASSQGAGWETQYF. For the CDR3, the DNA is TGCGCCAGCAGCCAAGGGGCGGGGTGGGAGACCCAGTACTTC. The chain recombines TRBV4-1 with TRBJ2-5, with D perhaps TRBD2 (6 bases). V lost 1 base and J 5 bases, leaving 11 bases between the germline ends. Germline CDR1 and CDR2: MGHRA and YSYEKL. The CDR3 length is 14 residues.

Regarding this clone: This sample also contains other DNA sequences that code for the same CDR3. The rearrangement joins TRBV28 to TRBJ2-6; tentative D call: TRBD1 (5 bases). The V end was cut by 6 bases, the J end by 0 bases, with 9 bases between. Germline CDR1 reads MDHEN; CDR2 reads SYDVKM. This CDR3 contains 15 residues. This chain's CDR3 is CASSPDSSGANVLTF. The DNA for the CDR3 is TGTGCCAGCAGCCCAGACAGCTCTGGGGCCAACGTCCTGACTTTC.

The V gene is TRBV28, the J gene TRBJ1-6; possible D gene TRBD1, 5 bases. The CDR3 covers 15 residues. From germline, CDR1 is MDHEN and CDR2 SYDVKM. V lost 3 bases and J 9 bases, leaving 15 bases between the germline ends. The CDR3 DNA reads TGTGCCAGCAGTTTCGGTCCAGGGTTTGGTTCACCCCTCCACTTT. Translation: CASSFGPGFGSPLHF.

CDR3 in amino acids: CASSEGTSGRANEQFF. CDR3 sequence (DNA): TGTGCCAGCAGCGAGGGGACTAGCGGGAGGGCCAATGAGCAGTTCTTC. The chain couples TRBV5-4 to TRBJ2-1; 16 bases map to TRBD2. CDR1 is SGHNT and CDR2 is YYREEE in the germline V gene (reference sequence). J was trimmed by 6 bases and V by 4 bases; bases with no gene match: 4. This CDR3 contains 16 residues. The full variable domain, with the rest looked up from reference TRBV5-4 and TRBJ2-1, is ETGVTQSPTHLIKTRGQQVTLRCSSQSGHNTVSWYQQALGQGPQFIFQYYREEENGRGNFPPRFSGLQFPNYSSELNVNALELDDSALYLCASSEGTSGRANEQFFGPGTRLTVL.